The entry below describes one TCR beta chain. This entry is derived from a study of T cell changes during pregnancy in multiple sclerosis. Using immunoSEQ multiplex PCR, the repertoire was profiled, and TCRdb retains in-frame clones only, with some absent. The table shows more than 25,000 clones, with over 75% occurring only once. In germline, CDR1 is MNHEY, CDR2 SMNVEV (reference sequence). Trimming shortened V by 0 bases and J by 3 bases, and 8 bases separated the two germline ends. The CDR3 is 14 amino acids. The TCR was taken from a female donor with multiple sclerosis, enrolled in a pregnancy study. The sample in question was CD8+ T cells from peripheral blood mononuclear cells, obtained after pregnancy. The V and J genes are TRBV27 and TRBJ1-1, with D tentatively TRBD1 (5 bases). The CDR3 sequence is CASSLSGGDTEAFF. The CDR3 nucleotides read TGTGCCAGCAGTTTATCGGGGGGGGACACTGAAGCTTTCTTT.